This T cell receptor beta chain stems from a study of shared clonotypes between healthy human individuals. On this clone itself: What it binds is unknown. One base separates it from a far larger clone, so it is likely a read error.

Looked up from germline, CDR1 is SGHTA and CDR2 is FQGNSA. The CDR3 runs 16 residues. The V gene end was trimmed by 5 bases and the J gene end by 2 bases; junction bases not matched to a gene: 11. The donors, healthy adults who were HIV-negative, had experienced no recent acute infections or vaccinations. Unsorted PBMCs provided DNA that was sequenced on ten immunoSEQ deep assay plates. The repertoire was sequenced with immunoSEQ multiplex PCR; TCRdb's copy has only in-frame clones and lacks some. The table has 490,000 or so clones, over 60% seen once. Study-wide results and caveats: An expected dependence of interdonor clonotype sharing on sequencing depth was noted.

Specimen: PBMCs. This rearrangement joins TRBV7-2 to TRBJ2-5, with 7 bases matching TRBD1. The receptor was derived from a woman between 40 and 55 years old in good health. Some clones in this sample may be carry-over from other donors' samples. CDR3 sequence reads: CTSSTTGVGPQETQYF. The CDR3 nucleotides are TGTACCAGCAGCACCACAGGGGTGGGGCCTCAAGAGACCCAGTACTTC.